The rows below give T cell receptor beta chains drawn from one sample of a study of chemoradiotherapy in HPV16-positive cancers. Profiling relied on immunoSEQ multiplex PCR, and the TCRdb table lists in-frame clones only, not all of them. This sample yields roughly 19,000 clones, of which 70% to 90% are seen a single time; 2% to 2.5% belongs to the top ten. The specimen comprised blood, sampled from a patient who underwent chemoradiotherapy. The receptors come from a human donor with HPV-associated anogenital cancer. The CDR3 runs from the conserved cysteine through the conserved F or W. The order of the fields is D gene, J gene, V gene, clone size, CDR3 protein, CDR3 DNA. A D gene is named only where the DNA matches it firmly. The size entry is marked missing in some rows and otherwise reads once, few, many or a size class.

>-|TRBJ2-7|TRBV27|-
CASSFPGYEQYF
TGTGCCAGCAGTTTTCCAGGCTACGAGCAGTACTTC
>TRBD1|TRBJ1-2|TRBV2|-
CASSDQDRAYGYTF
TGTGCCAGCAGTGACCAAGACAGGGCCTATGGCTACACCTTC
>-|TRBJ1-1|TRBV7-2|-
CASSLKLGNTEAFF
TGTGCCAGCAGCTTAAAATTGGGGAACACTGAAGCTTTCTTT
>TRBD1|TRBJ2-7|TRBV18|-
CASSPKIGQDRYEQYF
TGTGCCAGCTCACCGAAAATAGGACAGGATCGCTACGAGCAGTACTTC
>TRBD2|TRBJ2-2|TRBV5-6|-
CASSRLSGANTGELFF
TGTGCCAGCAGCCGCCTTAGCGGGGCGAACACCGGGGAGCTGTTTTTT
>TRBD1|TRBJ1-1|TRBV9|-
CASSHSAGGVLRAFF
TGTGCCAGCAGCCACTCGGCAGGGGGGGTCTTGCGAGCTTTCTTT
>-|TRBJ2-2|TRBV5-8|-
CASSAGKLSGELFF
TGTGCCAGCAGCGCGGGAAAATTGTCAGGGGAGCTGTTTTTT
>TRBD1|TRBJ1-3|TRBV5-1|-
CASSLVGQGAGNTIYF
TGCGCCAGCAGCTTGGTCGGACAGGGGGCTGGAAACACCATATATTTT
>-|TRBJ1-3|TRBV9|-
CASSVGEGTGGNTIYF
TGTGCCAGCAGCGTAGGCGAGGGCACGGGTGGAAACACCATATATTTT
>TRBD2|TRBJ2-2|TRBV11-3|-
CASSLRGGNTGELFF
TGTGCCAGCAGCTTACGGGGGGGAAACACCGGGGAGCTGTTTTTT
>-|TRBJ1-2|TRBV5-4|-
CASSLPADGYTF
TGTGCCAGCAGCTTGCCTGCAGATGGCTACACCTTC
>-|TRBJ1-1|TRBV9|-
CASSVEIGGNTEAFF
TGTGCCAGCAGCGTAGAAATAGGGGGAAACACTGAAGCTTTCTTT
>-|TRBJ2-7|TRBV28|-
CASSFTGYYEQYF
TGTGCCAGCAGTTTCACAGGATACTACGAGCAGTACTTC
>TRBD2|TRBJ2-2|TRBV25-1|-
CASSGPPVGLATGELFF
TGTGCCAGCAGTGGGCCGCCGGTGGGACTAGCCACCGGGGAGCTGTTTTTT
>-|TRBJ1-1|TRBV14|-
CASSQDPGDTEAFF
TGTGCCAGCAGCCAAGATCCTGGGGATACTGAAGCTTTCTTT
>-|TRBJ1-1|TRBV10-2|-
CASRLTEAFF
TGCGCCAGCAGACTCACTGAAGCTTTCTTT
>-|TRBJ2-1|TRBV5-4|-
CASSFARIEEQFF
TGTGCCAGCAGCTTTGCCCGCATTGAGGAGCAGTTCTTC
>TRBD2|TRBJ2-1|TRBV9|-
CASSVTGTRESNEQFF
TGTGCCAGCAGCGTAACCGGGACTAGAGAAAGCAATGAGCAGTTCTTC
>-|TRBJ2-5|TRBV5-8|-
CASSFQEIETQYF
TGTGCCAGCAGCTTCCAGGAAATCGAGACCCAGTACTTC
>-|TRBJ1-1|TRBV7-2|-
CASSLARITGGMNTEAFF
TGTGCCAGCAGCTTAGCGCGTATAACAGGAGGTATGAACACTGAAGCTTTCTTT
>TRBD1|TRBJ2-7|TRBV19|-
CASSIGGQSYEQYF
TGTGCCAGTAGTATAGGGGGACAGAGCTACGAGCAGTACTTC
>-|TRBJ2-7|TRBV5-3|once
CARSLVARGYYEQYF
TGTGCCAGAAGCTTGGTGGCTAGGGGATACTACGAGCAGTACTTC
>-|TRBJ2-3|TRBV7-2|-
CASSLAGPAQYF
TGTGCCAGCAGCTTAGCAGGCCCCGCGCAGTATTTT
>-|TRBJ1-1|TRBV7-9|-
CASSSPGVWAEAFF
TGTGCCAGCAGCTCCCCGGGGGTTTGGGCTGAAGCTTTCTTT
>-|TRBJ2-3|TRBV7-2|-
CASSTTGFTDTQYF
TGTGCCAGCAGCACGACAGGTTTCACAGATACGCAGTATTTT
>-|TRBJ2-2|TRBV9|-
CASSKPGTPNTGELFF
TGTGCCAGCAGCAAACCCGGGACACCGAACACCGGGGAGCTGTTTTTT
>-|TRBJ2-7|TRBV28|-
CASSQMVSYYEQYF
TGTGCCAGCAGTCAAATGGTGTCCTACTACGAGCAGTACTTC
>-|TRBJ1-1|TRBV6-1|-
CASNRERGTNTEAFF
TGTGCCAGCAACAGGGAGCGGGGAACGAACACTGAAGCTTTCTTT
>TRBD1|TRBJ1-5|TRBV19|once
CASSLTGGPNQPQHF
TGTGCCAGTAGCCTGACAGGGGGACCTAATCAGCCCCAGCATTTT
>-|TRBJ2-2|TRBV9|-
CASSPRMGGAGELFF
TGTGCCAGCAGCCCTCGCATGGGAGGCGCCGGGGAGCTGTTTTTT
>TRBD1|TRBJ2-7|TRBV6-5|few
CASRLPGTGKEQYF
TGTGCCAGCAGGCTCCCCGGGACAGGGAAAGAGCAGTACTTC
>-|TRBJ2-6|TRBV7-2|-
CASSLGGSGANVLTF
TGTGCCAGCAGCTTAGGAGGCTCTGGGGCCAACGTCCTGACTTTC
>-|TRBJ1-5|TRBV15|few
CATSRVRNQPQHF
TGTGCCACCAGCAGAGTACGCAATCAGCCCCAGCATTTT
>TRBD2|TRBJ2-7|TRBV6-6|-
CASRTSGRAPSYEQYF
TGTGCCAGCAGAACTAGCGGGAGGGCCCCCTCCTACGAGCAGTACTTC
>-|TRBJ2-2|TRBV28|-
CASSLGGGFGTGELFF
TGTGCCAGCAGTTTAGGGGGGGGCTTCGGCACCGGGGAGCTGTTTTTT
>TRBD1|TRBJ2-3|TRBV2|-
CASRDRGVADTQYF
TGTGCCAGCAGGGACAGGGGGGTCGCAGATACGCAGTATTTT
>-|TRBJ1-5|TRBV9|-
CASSVGSGIDQPQHF
TGTGCCAGCAGCGTAGGGAGCGGGATCGATCAGCCCCAGCATTTT
>TRBD1|TRBJ2-3|TRBV6-4|-
CASSGTGGTDTQYF
TGTGCCAGCAGTGGGACAGGGGGCACAGATACGCAGTATTTT
>-|TRBJ1-5|TRBV9|-
CASSVGTGRNQPQHF
TGTGCCAGCAGCGTAGGAACGGGAAGGAATCAGCCCCAGCATTTT
>-|TRBJ1-4|TRBV28|-
CASKGYGWSEKLFF
TGTGCCAGCAAGGGATACGGGTGGAGTGAAAAACTGTTTTTT
>TRBD2|TRBJ2-1|TRBV7-3|-
CASSPNGGGEQFF
TGTGCCAGCAGCCCTAACGGGGGGGGTGAGCAGTTCTTC
>TRBD1|TRBJ1-5|TRBV10-2|-
CASRRGQGNQPQHF
TGCGCCAGCAGAAGGGGACAGGGCAATCAGCCCCAGCATTTT
>-|TRBJ2-7|TRBV5-1|-
CASSFSYSYEQYF
TGCGCCAGCAGCTTTAGCTACTCCTACGAGCAGTACTTC
>-|TRBJ1-2|TRBV2|few
CASSEFLYGYTF
TGTGCCAGCAGTGAATTTCTCTATGGCTACACCTTC
>-|TRBJ2-7|TRBV5-4|-
CASSSYGGSPYEQYF
TGTGCCAGCAGCTCCTATGGGGGTTCCCCCTACGAGCAGTACTTC
>TRBD1|TRBJ2-1|TRBV15|-
CATSRDPSTGATLYEQFF
TGTGCCACCAGCAGAGATCCCTCGACAGGGGCTACCTTATATGAGCAGTTCTTC
>TRBD2|TRBJ2-3|TRBV7-3|-
CASSSSGGATDTQYF
TGTGCCAGCAGTTCTAGCGGGGGTGCCACAGATACGCAGTATTTT
>TRBD1|TRBJ1-2|TRBV5-4|-
CASSADRGIYGYTF
TGTGCCAGCAGCGCAGACAGGGGGATCTATGGCTACACCTTC
>-|TRBJ1-5|TRBV6-1|-
CASSDRGGRNQPQHF
TGTGCCAGCAGTGATCGAGGGGGTCGCAATCAGCCCCAGCATTTT
>-|TRBJ2-1|TRBV7-2|-
CASSLALNGNEQFF
TGTGCCAGCAGCTTAGCGTTAAATGGCAATGAGCAGTTCTTC
>TRBD1|TRBJ1-1|TRBV27|-
CASRPGGQGAGTEAFF
TGTGCCAGCAGACCAGGCGGTCAGGGGGCAGGGACTGAAGCTTTCTTT
>TRBD1|TRBJ1-1|TRBV5-4|-
CASSKGQGNTEAFF
TGTGCCAGCAGCAAGGGACAGGGGAACACTGAAGCTTTCTTT
>-|TRBJ2-7|TRBV7-8|-
CASSPHSLSSWQYF
TGTGCCAGCAGCCCCCATAGCCTTAGTAGCTGGCAGTACTTC
>-|TRBJ2-1|TRBV9|-
CASSVAWASRHNEQFF
TGTGCCAGCAGCGTAGCTTGGGCTAGCAGACACAATGAGCAGTTCTTC
>-|TRBJ1-6|TRBV7-2|-
CASSWQDLAGNSPLHF
TGTGCCAGCAGCTGGCAGGACCTGGCCGGGAATTCACCCCTCCACTTT
>-|TRBJ2-1|TRBV7-9|-
CASSPVNEQFF
TGTGCCAGCAGCCCCGTGAATGAGCAGTTCTTC
>-|TRBJ1-2|TRBV5-1|-
CASSFSGGVTYGYTF
TGCGCCAGCAGCTTCTCCGGGGGCGTGACCTATGGCTACACCTTC
>-|TRBJ2-2|TRBV5-8|-
CASSLADRDSGELFF
TGTGCCAGCAGCTTGGCGGACAGAGATTCCGGGGAGCTGTTTTTT
>TRBD1|TRBJ2-2|TRBV10-1|few
CASGTGDAGELFF
TGCGCCAGTGGGACAGGGGATGCCGGGGAGCTGTTTTTT
>-|TRBJ1-4|TRBV28|-
CASSLDFSRGEKLFF
TGTGCCAGCAGTCTAGACTTCTCGAGGGGTGAAAAACTGTTTTTT